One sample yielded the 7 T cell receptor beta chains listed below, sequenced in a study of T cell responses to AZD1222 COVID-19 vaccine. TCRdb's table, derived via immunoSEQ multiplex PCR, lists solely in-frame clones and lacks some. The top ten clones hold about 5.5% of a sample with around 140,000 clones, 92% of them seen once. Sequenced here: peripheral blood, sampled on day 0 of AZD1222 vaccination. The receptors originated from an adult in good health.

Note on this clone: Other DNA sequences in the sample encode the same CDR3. The CDR3 nucleotides read TGTGCCAGCAGCTTGGGACAGGGTGACGAGCAGTACTTC. Encoded protein: CASSLGQGDEQYF. The chain links TRBV5-4 to TRBJ2-7, with 7 bases identical to TRBD1. With 0 bases clipped from V and 5 bases from J, the junction kept 2 bases outside the gene matches. This CDR3 spans 13 amino acids. Germline CDR1 SGHNT, CDR2 YYREEE (reference sequence).

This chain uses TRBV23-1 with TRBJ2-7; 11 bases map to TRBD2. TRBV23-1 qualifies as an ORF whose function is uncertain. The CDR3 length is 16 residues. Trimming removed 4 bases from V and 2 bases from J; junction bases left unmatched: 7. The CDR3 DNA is TGCGCCAGCAGTCTACCGGGACTAGCGGCTACCTACGAGCAGTACTTC. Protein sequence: CASSLPGLAATYEQYF.

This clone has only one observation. The CDR3 reads CASSLTGGVNEQFF. In DNA form, the CDR3 reads TGTGCCAGCAGCTTAACGGGGGGGGTCAATGAGCAGTTCTTC. The V call is TRBV11-3, the J call TRBJ2-1, with TRBD2 matching 8 bases. CDR1 and CDR2 (germline): SGHNT, YENEEA. The CDR3 is made up of 14 amino acids. After removal of 2 bases from V and 6 bases from J, the junction contained 3 bases not matched to a gene.

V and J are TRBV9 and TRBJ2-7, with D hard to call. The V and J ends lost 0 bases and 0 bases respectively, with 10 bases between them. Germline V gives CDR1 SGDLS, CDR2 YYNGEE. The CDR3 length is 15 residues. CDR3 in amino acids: CASSVGVLSSYEQYF. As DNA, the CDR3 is TGTGCCAGCAGCGTAGGGGTTTTAAGCTCCTACGAGCAGTACTTC.

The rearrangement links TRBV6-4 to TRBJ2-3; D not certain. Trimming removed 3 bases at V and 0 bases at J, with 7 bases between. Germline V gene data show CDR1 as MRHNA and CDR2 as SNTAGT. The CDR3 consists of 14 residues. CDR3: CASSEWASTDTQYF. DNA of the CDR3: TGTGCCAGCAGTGAATGGGCCAGCACAGATACGCAGTATTTT.

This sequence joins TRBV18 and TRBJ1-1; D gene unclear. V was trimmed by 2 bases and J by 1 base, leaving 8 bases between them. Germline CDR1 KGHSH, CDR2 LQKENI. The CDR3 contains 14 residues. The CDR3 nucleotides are TGTGCCAGCTCACCAGAGCACGGGAACACTGAAGCTTTCTTT. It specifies CASSPEHGNTEAFF.

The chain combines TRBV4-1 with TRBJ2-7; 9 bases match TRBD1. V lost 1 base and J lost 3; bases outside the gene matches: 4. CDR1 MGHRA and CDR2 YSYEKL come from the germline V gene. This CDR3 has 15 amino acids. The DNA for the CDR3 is TGCGCCAGCAGCCAAGCCCGGGACAGGGACTACGAGCAGTACTTC. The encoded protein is CASSQARDRDYEQYF.